This is a list of T cell receptor beta chains from one sample in a study of T cells in Graves' hyperthyroidism and ophthalmopathy. Each CDR3 protein gets one entry after TCRdb re-called the multiplex PCR reads with MiXCR. This table has fewer than 300,000 distinct CDR3 sequences, around 25% appearing once. The specimen sequenced was blood. These receptors all stem from a man aged 35 to 55 with Graves' hyperthyroidism that later progressed to Graves' ophthalmopathy. The CDR3 runs from the conserved cysteine through the conserved F or W.

CDR3aa	j_gene	v_gene
CASSFRAVEETQYF	TRBJ2-5	TRBV12-3/TRBV12-4
CASSTATGYEQYF	TRBJ2-7	TRBV7-8
CASSFQGSAYEQYF	TRBJ2-7	TRBV12-3/TRBV12-4
CASSQTLTSTGELFF	TRBJ2-2	TRBV4-1
CASSPDPGGTEAFF	TRBJ1-1	TRBV18
CASSLEGTLPSEAFF	TRBJ1-1	TRBV11-2
CASSRGTDQETQYF	TRBJ2-5	TRBV11-2
CASGIFSYEQYF	TRBJ2-7	TRBV28
CASYASGRETQYF	TRBJ2-5	TRBV2
CASSLRDRSVYGYTF	TRBJ1-2	TRBV12-3/TRBV12-4
CSALGGANYEQYF	TRBJ2-7	TRBV20-1
CASSLTGGGYGYTF	TRBJ1-2	TRBV27
CASSRGQGANYEQYF	TRBJ2-7	TRBV3-1
CASSLTSGMLEQYF	TRBJ2-7	TRBV5-5
CASSVEGSQETQYF	TRBJ2-5	TRBV11-2
CASSPTGRETQYF	TRBJ2-5	TRBV11-1
CASSLFSQRRETQYF	TRBJ2-5	TRBV28
CASGMAGRNQPQHF	TRBJ1-5	TRBV2
CASSQPGQVGNTIYF	TRBJ1-3	TRBV6-5
CASSSEGTGSGAFF	TRBJ1-1	TRBV6-5
CASSPSGRAPRNEQYF	TRBJ2-7	TRBV19
CASSLGTSAENIQYF	TRBJ2-4	TRBV19
CASRGLAKSSYEQYF	TRBJ2-7	TRBV11-3
CATSDLFTAKGYTF	TRBJ1-2	TRBV24-1
CASTHLRVTDTQYF	TRBJ2-3	TRBV6-2/TRBV6-3
CATSGPLNTEAFF	TRBJ1-1	TRBV19
CASSPRPGGYEQYF	TRBJ2-7	TRBV18
CASSLEAGSGANVLTF	TRBJ2-6	TRBV5-1
CASSEMGYEQYF	TRBJ2-7	TRBV2
CASAGGSTEAFF	TRBJ1-1	TRBV6-5
CAWSGLAGRQETQYF	TRBJ2-5	TRBV30
CATSPTGGPTYEQYF	TRBJ2-7	TRBV24-1
CASSLKLSGTEINYGYTF	TRBJ1-2	TRBV7-8
CASSPAGAGPEQYF	TRBJ2-7	TRBV18
CASSEVNSGVNIQYF	TRBJ2-4	TRBV6-1
CASSVALPDYEQYF	TRBJ2-7	TRBV12-3/TRBV12-4
CASSLVKGPEAFF	TRBJ1-1	TRBV5-1
CSARDPTGGEAFF	TRBJ1-1	TRBV20-1
CASSKAGGRDIFEQYF	TRBJ2-7	TRBV9
CASSFRDRGHYEQYF	TRBJ2-7	TRBV6-2/TRBV6-3